This T cell receptor (beta chain) originates from a study of blood T cell repertoires in COVID-19. The wider study: Researchers got acute and convalescent COVID-19 samples from the United States, Italy and Spain.

Only in-frame clones appear in the TCRdb table, and some are missing; sequencing was by immunoSEQ multiplex PCR. Among over 60,000 clones listed, roughly 88% were seen once. Trimming removed 4 bases at V and 4 bases at J, with 13 bases between. From germline, CDR1 is LGHDT and CDR2 YNNKEL (reference sequence). The CDR3 contains 14 residues. A Seattle source enrolled patients during active infection and followed them longitudinally. The chain couples TRBV3-1 (or the pseudogene TRBV3-2) to TRBJ1-1; no firm D call. Specimen: peripheral blood. The sequence derives from a man in his fifties or sixties with COVID-19, enrolled during active disease. In DNA form, the CDR3 reads TGTGCCAGCAGCCCCCTCCAGAGGAGCACTGAAGCTTTCTTT. This encodes CASSPLQRSTEAFF.